The 8 T cell receptor beta chains below all came from one sample that was sequenced in a study of blood T cell repertoires in COVID-19. Assay: immunoSEQ multiplex PCR; the TCRdb copy retains only in-frame clones and omits some. The sample has some 180,000 clones; 70% to 90% are singletons. Material: peripheral blood. The receptor set was obtained from a middle-aged man with active or convalescent COVID-19.

This chain connects TRBV2 to TRBJ1-2; 8 bases match TRBD1. With 11 bases clipped from V and 1 base from J, the junction kept 9 bases outside the gene matches. Germline assignment: CDR1 SNHLY and CDR2 FYNNEI. CDR3 length: 14 residues. In nucleotides, the CDR3 is TGTGCCGGCGGGGAACAGGGGGGTAACTATGGCTACACCTTC. As protein: CAGGEQGGNYGYTF.

The gene calls are TRBV25-1 and TRBJ2-1; 10 bases fit TRBD1. V lost 7 bases, J lost 9 bases, and 12 bases stayed unmatched. This CDR3 is built from 15 residues. Germline CDR1 and CDR2: MGHDK and SYGVNS. The CDR3 loop is CASTSTRTGGLEQFF. The DNA of the CDR3 is TGTGCCAGCACGTCCACGAGGACAGGGGGTCTTGAGCAGTTCTTC.

The chain employs TRBV6-5 and TRBJ1-1, with 10 nucleotides matching TRBD1. This CDR3 contains 15 residues. Unmatched junction bases numbered 3, after V lost 5 bases and J lost 0 bases. CDR1 is MNHEY, CDR2 SVGAGI, per germline. The chain's CDR3 is CASSPGQGMNTEAFF. DNA of the CDR3: TGTGCCAGCAGTCCGGGACAGGGGATGAACACTGAAGCTTTCTTT.

The chain couples TRBV2 to TRBJ2-7; maybe TRBD1 (6 bases). CDR1 is SNHLY, CDR2 FYNNEI, per germline. Between the trimmed V and J ends, which lost 4 bases and 3 bases, there was a span of 10 bases. The CDR3 is 13 residues long. This chain's CDR3 is CASSGGTLYEQYF. CDR3 in DNA: TGTGCCAGCAGTGGGGGGACACTCTACGAGCAGTACTTC.

The V and J genes are TRBV19 and TRBJ2-2; weak D call: TRBD2 (5 bases). Germline CDR1 reads LNHDA; CDR2 reads SQIVND (reference sequence). The CDR3 has 17 amino acids. Trimming pared 7 bases from V and 3 bases from J, leaving 21 bases between. The chain's CDR3 is CASKRGAGFTDTGELFF. The CDR3 nucleotides are TGTGCCAGTAAACGGGGTGCTGGGTTTACGGACACCGGGGAGCTGTTTTTT.

The chain is built from TRBV6-5 and TRBJ2-7, with a possible D match to TRBD2 (5 bases). CDR3 size: 15 residues. With 2 bases removed from V and 3 bases from J, the gap between germline ends came to 14 bases. Germline V gives CDR1 MNHEY, CDR2 SVGAGI. The CDR3 DNA reads as TGTGCCAGCAGTTACGAGCGGTACGGGATCTACGAGCAGTACTTC. As protein: CASSYERYGIYEQYF.

This clone was seen only once. The gene calls are TRBV6-1 and TRBJ1-3; TRBD1 aligns across 8 bases. There are 15 residues in the CDR3. V trimming: 3 bases; J trimming: 4 bases; junction bases outside the gene matches: 5. Germline assignment: CDR1 MNHNS and CDR2 SASEGT. The CDR3 coding sequence is TGTGCCAGCAGTGACCCCAGGGGGCACGGAAACACCATATATTTT. This sequence encodes CASSDPRGHGNTIYF.

This rearrangement joins TRBV6-5 to TRBJ2-7; TRBD1 is a possible D gene (7 bases). Germline V gene lookup returns CDR1 MNHEY and CDR2 SVGAGI. V was cut by 4 bases and J by 1 base, with 11 bases left in between. There are 14 residues in the CDR3. Here the CDR3 DNA reads TGTGCCAGCAGTTCATCAGGGGGGTCCTACGAGCAGTACTTC. The encoded protein is CASSSSGGSYEQYF.